Shown below are 24 T cell receptor beta chains from a single sample sequenced in a study of blood T cell repertoires in COVID-19. Measured with immunoSEQ multiplex PCR; TCRdb has only the in-frame clones, and not every one. Of about 110,000 clones listed, under 90% are singletons. The sequencing sample was made of peripheral blood. Receptors originate from a woman aged 60-70 years with acute or convalescent COVID-19.

The CDR3 spells CAWSIRGEKLFF. The CDR3 coding sequence is TGTGCCTGGAGTATAAGGGGTGAAAAACTGTTTTTT. The genes are TRBV30 and TRBJ1-4; tentative D call: TRBD1 (5 bases). The germline V gene encodes CDR1 GTSNPN and CDR2 SVGIG (reference sequence). V was cut by 2 bases and J by 7 bases, with 8 bases left in between. The CDR3 length is 12 residues.

The chain combines TRBV19 with TRBJ2-7; 7 nucleotides match TRBD1. The CDR3 loop spans 14 amino acids. The germline V gene has CDR1 LNHDA and CDR2 SQIVND (reference sequence). V was pared by 3 bases and J by 0 bases, with 2 bases of the junction left unmatched. The chain's CDR3 is CASSMGQSSYEQYF. The CDR3 region has the DNA TGTGCCAGTAGTATGGGACAGAGCTCCTACGAGCAGTACTTC.

This CDR3 is CASRLDRNYGYTF. CDR3 coding DNA: TGTGCCAGCAGGCTTGACAGGAACTATGGCTACACCTTC. The rearrangement joins TRBV6-5 to TRBJ1-2, with D possibly being TRBD1 (6 bases). V was trimmed by 6 bases and J by 2 bases, leaving 10 bases between them. The CDR3 is made up of 13 amino acids. The germline CDR1 and CDR2 sequences are MNHEY and SVGAGI.

The chain has TRBV29-1 and TRBJ2-7, with 7 positions matching TRBD1. Germline loops: CDR1 SQVTM, CDR2 ANQGSEA. V gave up 4 bases and J gave up 3 bases; unmatched junction bases: 3. CDR3 length: 12 residues. The CDR3, as DNA: TGCAGCGTTGTCCCAGGGGGCTACGAGCAGTACTTC. This encodes CSVVPGGYEQYF.

This clone was seen just once. The CDR3 region is CASSFEVMNTEAFF. The CDR3 DNA follows: TGTGCCAGCAGCTTTGAGGTCATGAACACTGAAGCTTTCTTT. The chain recombines TRBV5-5 with TRBJ1-1; D remains unclear. This CDR3 region has 14 residues. Germline CDR1 and CDR2: SGHKS and YYEKEE (reference sequence). Trimming shortened V by 2 bases and J by 0 bases, and 8 bases separated the two germline ends. The variable domain in full, completed from reference TRBV5-5 and TRBJ1-1, reads DAGVTQSPTHLIKTRGQQVTLRCSPISGHKSVSWYQQVLGQGPQFIFQYYEKEERGRGNFPDRFSARQFPNYSSELNVNALLLGDSALYLCASSFEVMNTEAFFGQGTRLTVV.

By sample share, this clone is medium-sized. Other DNA sequences within the sample encode an identical CDR3. V gene TRBV30 combines with J gene TRBJ1-2; 7 bases match TRBD1. This CDR3 has 15 residues. The germline V gene has CDR1 GTSNPN and CDR2 SVGIG (reference sequence). CDR3 coding DNA: TGTGCGGGGGATCTCGGCAGGGGGGATTCGTATGGCTACACCTTC. Encoded protein: CAGDLGRGDSYGYTF.

In this sample, this clone turned up once. The V call is TRBV12-2, the J call TRBJ1-5; TRBD1, the D gene given by the table, was not confirmed from the DNA. TRBV12-2 is noted as a pseudogene. CDR3 size: 16 residues. CDR3 DNA: TGTGCAAGTCGCTTAGCGTGGTACAATAGCAATCAGCCCCAGCATTTT. Its protein product is CASRLAWYNSNQPQHF.

This chain uses TRBV18 with TRBJ2-5; TRBD1 agrees at 9 bases. With V trimmed by 3 bases and J by 1 base, 6 bases remained unmatched. Germline V lookup: CDR1 KGHSH, CDR2 LQKENI. CDR3 length equals 16 residues. Written as DNA, the CDR3 is TGTGCCAGCTCACCGCGTACAGGGGGCCGCCAAGAGACCCAGTACTTC. Its translation: CASSPRTGGRQETQYF.

This chain uses TRBV30 with TRBJ2-7; 8 bases align to TRBD2. Losses at the gene ends were 2 bases for V and 2 bases for J; bases not matched to a gene: 5. Looked up from germline, CDR1 is GTSNPN and CDR2 is SVGIG (reference sequence). The CDR3 runs 14 residues. As DNA, the CDR3 is TGTGCCTGGAGTCCAGCTAGCGGGCCCTACGAGCAGTACTTC. Translation gives CAWSPASGPYEQYF.

This chain links TRBV2 with TRBJ2-7; 7 nucleotides match TRBD1. The germline CDR1 and CDR2 sequences are SNHLY and FYNNEI. The J segment lost 3 bases and the V segment lost 7 bases, leaving 9 bases of the junction unmatched. The CDR3 consists of 14 residues. The CDR3 spells CASNNPGQNYEQYF. The CDR3 DNA reads TGTGCCAGCAACAATCCGGGACAGAACTACGAGCAGTACTTC.

The CDR3 spells CAGESGRGDSYGYTF. The CDR3 bases are TGTGCGGGGGAGAGCGGCCGGGGGGATTCGTATGGCTACACCTTC. This rearrangement joins TRBV30 to TRBJ1-2, with TRBD1 as a possible D gene (5 bases). Germline V gene sequence: CDR1 GTSNPN, CDR2 SVGIG (reference sequence). This CDR3 is 15 amino acids long.

The chain combines TRBV5-1 with TRBJ1-6; D gene unclear. Germline lookup yields CDR1 SGHRS and CDR2 YFSETQ. V was trimmed by 2 bases and J by 7 bases, leaving 19 bases between them. The CDR3 spans 17 residues. This CDR3 is CASSFFLDSVNNSPLHF. In DNA form, the CDR3 reads TGCGCCAGCAGCTTTTTTCTCGACTCCGTGAACAATTCACCCCTCCACTTT.

The CDR3 DNA is TGTGCCAGCAGCGTCGGTTTTGATGGCTACACCTTC. This sequence encodes CASSVGFDGYTF. The rearrangement uses TRBV3-1 (or the pseudogene TRBV3-2) and TRBJ1-2; D is ambiguous. The germline CDR1 and CDR2 sequences are LGHDT and YNNKEL (reference sequence). The CDR3 sequence is 12 residues long. The V and J ends lost 5 bases and 6 bases respectively, with 10 bases between them.

V and J are TRBV28 and TRBJ1-2; 8 bases match TRBD1. CDR1 and CDR2 (germline): MDHEN, SYDVKM. This CDR3 is built from 14 residues. V shed 6 bases and J 7 bases; nucleotides not matched to a gene: 10. The CDR3 sequence: CASRQGTGGSGYTF. DNA of the CDR3: TGTGCCAGCAGGCAAGGGACAGGTGGATCTGGCTACACCTTC.

This chain joins TRBV6-5 and TRBJ1-5, with D possibly matching TRBD1 (5 bases). This CDR3 region has 14 residues. The germline V gene has CDR1 MNHEY and CDR2 SVGAGI. V shed 10 bases and J shed 5 bases, with 18 bases lying between them. DNA for the CDR3: TGTGCCATACGACAGAGCGGAGGGTATCAGCCCCAGCATTTT. Translation: CAIRQSGGYQPQHF.

The chain has TRBV6-4 and TRBJ1-5; no clear D. The CDR3 covers 14 residues. Germline lookup yields CDR1 MRHNA and CDR2 SNTAGT. V lost 3 bases and J lost 2, with 8 bases in between. CDR3 sequence: CASSETGGNQPQHF. As DNA, the CDR3 is TGTGCCAGCAGTGAGACCGGGGGCAATCAGCCCCAGCATTTT.

The CDR3 coding sequence is TGTGCCAGCAGCCTCCACCCACGCGGGTATGGCTACACCTTC. This translates into CASSLHPRGYGYTF. The J gene is TRBJ1-2, the V gene TRBV3-1 (or the pseudogene TRBV3-2); no definite D call. From germline, CDR1 is LGHDT and CDR2 YNNKEL (reference sequence). The CDR3 totals 14 residues. V lost 4 bases and J lost 5, with 14 bases in between.

This clone was seen a few times. V is TRBV28 and J is TRBJ1-2, with 7 bases aligning to TRBD1. After removal of 3 bases from V and 0 bases from J, the junction contained 7 bases not matched to a gene. The germline V gene has CDR1 MDHEN and CDR2 SYDVKM. There are 16 residues in the CDR3. The CDR3 nucleotides read TGTGCCAGCAGTTTCTCCGACAGGGCAGCTAACTATGGCTACACCTTC. Its translation: CASSFSDRAANYGYTF.

In this sample, this clone turned up once. V usage is TRBV5-4 and J usage is TRBJ2-7; 7 nucleotides agree with TRBD1. V lost 4 bases and J lost 2; bases outside the gene matches: 12. The CDR3 has 16 residues. CDR1 SGHNT and CDR2 YYREEE come from the germline V gene (reference sequence). DNA of the CDR3: TGTGCCAGCAGCACTTGGCTATCAGGGGGTCCCTACGAGCAGTACTTC. This encodes CASSTWLSGGPYEQYF.

This chain uses TRBV2 with TRBJ1-1; possible D gene TRBD1, 5 bases. From germline, CDR1 is SNHLY and CDR2 FYNNEI. The CDR3 is 15 residues long. V was pared by 7 bases and J by 0 bases, with 15 bases between. The CDR3 DNA is TGTGCCAGCACCCACTCCAGGGTCATGAACACTGAAGCTTTCTTT. Residues: CASTHSRVMNTEAFF.

This rearrangement joins TRBV19 to TRBJ2-3; 7 bases align to TRBD1. The germline CDR1 and CDR2 sequences are LNHDA and SQIVND (reference sequence). The CDR3 consists of 16 residues. V lost 7 bases to trimming and J lost 4 bases; unmatched junction nucleotides: 14. The CDR3 spells CASTSPRRQGSDTQYF. CDR3 sequence (DNA): TGTGCCAGTACCTCCCCACGGAGACAGGGCTCAGATACGCAGTATTTT.

The rearrangement links TRBV29-1 to TRBJ1-1; a weak D match, TRBD1 (6 bases). Trimming took off 3 bases at V and 5 bases at J, with 13 bases between the two ends. The CDR3 is 13 amino acids. The germline V gene has CDR1 SQVTM and CDR2 ANQGSEA. The CDR3 region is CSVEGAPGTEAFF. The CDR3 DNA is TGCAGCGTTGAGGGGGCCCCGGGGACTGAAGCTTTCTTT.

About this clone itself: This specimen includes other DNA sequences encoding the same CDR3. This chain uses TRBV6-5 with TRBJ1-5; D gene uncertain. V gave up 6 bases and J gave up 1 base, with 7 bases separating them. Germline V gives CDR1 MNHEY, CDR2 SVGAGI. This CDR3 comprises 13 residues. The DNA for the CDR3 is TGTGCCAGCAGCCGGGGAAGCAATCAGCCCCAGCATTTT. It is translated as CASSRGSNQPQHF.

The chain has TRBV5-4 and TRBJ1-6, with D maybe TRBD1 (5 bases). Trimming left V 0 bases short and J 7 bases short, with 8 bases between. The CDR3 totals 14 residues. Germline V gene data show CDR1 as SGHNT and CDR2 as YYREEE (reference sequence). The CDR3 region has the DNA TGTGCCAGCAGCTTGGCAGGGCGGAATTCACCCCTCCACTTT. Its translation: CASSLAGRNSPLHF.